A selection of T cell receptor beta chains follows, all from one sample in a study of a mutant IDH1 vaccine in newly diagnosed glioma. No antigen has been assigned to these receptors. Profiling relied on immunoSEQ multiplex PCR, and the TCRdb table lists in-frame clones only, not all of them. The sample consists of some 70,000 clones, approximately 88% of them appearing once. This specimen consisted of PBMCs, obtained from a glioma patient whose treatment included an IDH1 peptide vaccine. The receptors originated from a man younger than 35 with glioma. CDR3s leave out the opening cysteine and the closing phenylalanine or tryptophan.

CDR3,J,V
SVGQGSDTQY,TRBJ2-3,TRBV29-1
ASSVGSTSLGSGYT,TRBJ1-2,TRBV9
ASSLGGGGGAF,TRBJ1-1,TRBV7-9
ATSRPGGLYEQY,TRBJ2-7,TRBV15
AWSGGYEQY,TRBJ2-7,TRBV30
ASSPTGSTDTQY,TRBJ2-3,TRBV9
ASSSVRGGRETQY,TRBJ2-5,TRBV7-9
ASSRETGRNEKLF,TRBJ1-4,TRBV4-3
ASREGPHGFYGYT,TRBJ1-2,TRBV19
ASSIQWRYEQY,TRBJ2-7,TRBV19
ASNQGGEQY,TRBJ2-7,TRBV6-5
ASSVARRSGGQGNAYEQY,TRBJ2-7,TRBV9
ASSYSGQATEAF,TRBJ1-1,TRBV6-6
ASSLGSSYNSPLH,TRBJ1-6,TRBV5-1
ASSLERGSYGYT,TRBJ1-2,TRBV7-2
ASSPLGGRGWDNEQF,TRBJ2-1,TRBV7-9
ASRLDRAYGYT,TRBJ1-2,TRBV19
ASRKGRGRTEAF,TRBJ1-1,TRBV13
ASSGRLAGIAKNIQY,TRBJ2-4,TRBV2
ASRTGTSGNEQY,TRBJ2-7,TRBV27
ASSPVNGAGSPLH,TRBJ1-6,TRBV25-1
ASSFPLGSSYNEQF,TRBJ2-1,TRBV28